Only a few counts were recorded for the clone carrying this T cell receptor beta chain. The antigen remains unidentified. This sample stems from a study of cytomegalovirus exposure and HLA in healthy donors. Study details: Samples from HLA-typed donors yielded approximately 88 million unique TCRs in an early data release. Study outcomes and limitations: In a later analysis, the majority of CMV-associated beta chains seemingly showed HLA restriction.

Healthy bone marrow donors made up the cohort. Though nominally healthy at sampling, donors likely had unrecorded immune exposures. Germline V lookup: CDR1 LNHDA, CDR2 SQIVND (reference sequence). The CDR3 runs to 15 residues. V lost 4 bases to trimming and J lost 0 bases, with 12 bases between them. The PCR ran on 60 Vbeta and 13 Jbeta primers. Assay: immunoSEQ multiplex PCR; the TCRdb copy retains only in-frame clones and omits some. The top ten clones hold 15% to 20% of a sample with about 120,000 clones, roughly three quarters of them seen once. The sample comprised PBMCs. This chain links TRBV19 with TRBJ1-1; the D is unclear. This clonotype was sampled from a man over 45 in good health and CMV-seropositive. CDR3: CASSNRRHLNTEAFF. Here the CDR3 DNA reads TGTGCCAGTAGTAATCGGCGACATCTGAACACTGAAGCTTTCTTT.